The sequence of this T cell receptor beta chain was determined in a study of CD8+ T cells in alopecia areata. Study findings and constraints: Scalp clonality and expanded CD8+ clones among the top 100 fell significantly with tofacitinib.

cDNA prepared by RNA extraction and subsequent reverse transcription served as the template for sequencing. Sequencing was performed with immunoSEQ multiplex PCR; in TCRdb, only in-frame clones are kept and a portion is missing. Of 90,000 to 100,000 clones in the sample, approximately 60% are singletons; the top ten hold around 15%. This CDR3 has 18 amino acids. Germline CDR1 and CDR2: MNHEY and SMNVEV (reference sequence). With 1 base clipped from V and 3 bases from J, the junction kept 13 bases outside the gene matches. Treatment in this sample: oral pan-JAK inhibitor, 5-10 mg twice daily. A word on this clone: Its antigen is not identified.

The sequence derives from a human donor with alopecia areata. The sample here was CD8+ T cells sorted from blood, taken at week 4, from a patient treated with tofacitinib. The rearrangement uses TRBV27 and TRBJ2-5; 8 bases map to TRBD1. The CDR3 DNA is TGTGCCAGCAGTTTATTGGGGGGACAGGCGAAACAAGAAGAGACCCAGTACTTC. Its translation is CASSLLGGQAKQEETQYF.